This T cell receptor beta chain originates from a study of T cell repertoires in aging, cancer and after chemotherapy. Amplification of TCR beta used genomic DNA extracted from peripheral blood. The V end was cut by 5 bases, the J end by 7 bases, with 13 bases between. CDR1 KGHDR and CDR2 SFDVKD come from the germline V gene. The CDR3 consists of 13 residues. Study-level findings and limits: Untreated cancer patients had significantly lower blood TCR diversity than age-matched healthy donors.

A mixed TRB-A/B primer pool amplified rearranged TRB by multiplex touch-down PCR. TCRdb redid the calling of the multiplex PCR reads with MiXCR, one entry per CDR3 protein. The sample lists around 5,800 distinct CDR3 sequences; 21% were seen once. This clonotype was counted a few times. Its target is unknown. This TCR was sampled from a human donor with a blood cancer. Specimen: blood. The chain combines TRBV24-1 with TRBJ1-1, with D unresolved. The CDR3 coding sequence is TGTGCCACCAGTGCCCTGGGCACAAATGAAGCTTTCTTT. Protein product: CATSALGTNEAFF.